These 28 T cell receptor beta chains were sequenced from one sample in a study of cytotoxic CD8 clonotypes in ibrutinib-treated CLL. Sequenced by immunoSEQ multiplex PCR; TCRdb stores in-frame clones only, minus some. The sample carries some 93,000 clones, around 80% recorded once. Specimen: PBMCs, collected after 12 months of ibrutinib treatment. The receptors were gathered from a human donor with chronic lymphocytic leukemia.

CDR3 DNA sequence: TGTGCCAGCAGTTTAATAGGGAATGGCTACACCTTC. This sequence encodes CASSLIGNGYTF. The chain employs TRBV6-1 and TRBJ1-2; D uncertain. The CDR3 totals 12 residues. Germline values: CDR1 MNHNS, CDR2 SASEGT. Deletions cut 5 bases from V and 6 bases from J, with 10 bases between.

This chain connects TRBV7-9 to TRBJ2-3, with 9 bases matching TRBD1. This CDR3 region has 14 residues. Germline V gene data show CDR1 as SEHNR and CDR2 as FQNEAQ (reference sequence). V dropped 1 base and J dropped 15; count of bases not matched to a gene: 11. DNA for the CDR3: TGTGCCAGCAGCTTAGAGCTAACGGGACAGGGCCTTTATTTT. It translates to CASSLELTGQGLYF.

The chain has TRBV6-1 and TRBJ1-2; TRBD1 matches 7 bases. From germline, CDR1 is MNHNS and CDR2 SASEGT. With 6 bases clipped from V and 8 bases from J, the junction kept 9 bases outside the gene matches. The CDR3 has 13 residues. The CDR3 here is CASSLTGESGYTF. DNA of the CDR3: TGTGCCAGCAGCCTCACAGGGGAATCGGGCTACACCTTC.

The chain combines TRBV18 with TRBJ2-3; D is unclear. The germline V gene encodes CDR1 KGHSH and CDR2 LQKENI. The V end was cut by 4 bases, the J end by 2 bases, with 7 bases between. The CDR3 runs 13 residues. The CDR3 coding sequence is TGTGCCAGCTCACTTACTTCCACAGATACGCAGTATTTT. It encodes CASSLTSTDTQYF.

This clone is a singleton in its sample. The chain is built from TRBV28 and TRBJ1-2, with D unresolved. This CDR3 comprises 14 residues. CDR1 MDHEN and CDR2 SYDVKM come from the germline V gene. V was shortened by 4 bases and J by 4 bases, with 13 bases between the two germline ends. The CDR3: CASSSPPSTYGYTF. CDR3 nucleotides: TGTGCCAGCAGTTCCCCCCCAAGCACCTATGGCTACACCTTC.

This chain links TRBV18 with TRBJ1-1; 8 bases are a match to TRBD1. V dropped 6 bases and J dropped 7; count of bases not matched to a gene: 4. The CDR3 has 12 amino acids. Germline V gene lookup returns CDR1 KGHSH and CDR2 LQKENI. The CDR3 sequence is CASSRTGLEAFF. In nucleotides, the CDR3 is TGTGCCAGCTCCCGGACAGGGCTTGAAGCTTTCTTT.

Of note for this clone: This sequence is one base from a far larger clone and is likely a read error. The chain joins TRBV27 to TRBJ2-5; D is unresolved. CDR3 length: 11 amino acids. Germline V lookup: CDR1 MNHEY, CDR2 SMNVEV (reference sequence). V lost 3 bases and J lost 1, with 0 bases in between. DNA for the CDR3: TGTGCCAGCAGTTTCCAAGAGACCCAGTACTTC. It translates to CASSFQETQYF.

The rearrangement joins TRBV19 to TRBJ1-5, with D possibly being TRBD1 (6 bases). The CDR3 spans 15 residues. With 10 bases removed from V and 2 bases from J, the gap between germline ends came to 18 bases. CDR1 is LNHDA, CDR2 SQIVND, per germline (reference sequence). CDR3 residues: CATLMTGERNQPQHF. The CDR3, as DNA: TGTGCCACCCTCATGACAGGAGAGCGCAATCAGCCCCAGCATTTT.

The chain carries TRBV21-1 and TRBJ2-2; no DNA check was done on the table's D call, TRBD2. TRBV21-1 represents a pseudogene. The CDR3 consists of 16 residues. The CDR3 spells CASSKKAVLRTGELFF. The CDR3 nucleotides are TGTGCCAGCAGCAAAAAAGCCGTTCTACGGACCGGGGAGCTGTTTTTT.

The chain joins TRBV10-1 to TRBJ2-2, with D possibly matching TRBD1 (6 bases). Trimming removed 6 bases from V and 3 bases from J, with 14 bases in between. The germline V gene has CDR1 WNHNN and CDR2 SYGVQD (reference sequence). CDR3 size: 15 residues. The CDR3 here is CASSNRVGDTGELFF. Here the CDR3 DNA reads TGCGCCAGCAGCAACAGGGTTGGGGACACCGGGGAGCTGTTTTTT.

The V call is TRBV29-1, the J call TRBJ2-1; 8 bases map to TRBD1. This CDR3 region has 13 residues. V dropped 5 bases and J dropped 12; count of bases not matched to a gene: 12. The germline gives CDR1 SQVTM, CDR2 ANQGSEA. The CDR3 DNA reads as TGCAGCGTTAAGGAAACAGGGGGGAACCTGCAGTTCTTC. Residues: CSVKETGGNLQFF.

The V gene is TRBV7-9, the J gene TRBJ1-1; D unclear. This CDR3 contains 11 residues. V was cut by 1 base and J by 4 bases, with 1 base left in between. Germline V gene lookup returns CDR1 SEHNR and CDR2 FQNEAQ (reference sequence). The DNA for the CDR3 is TGTGCCAGCAGCTTAGGCACTGAAGCTTTCTTT. It translates to CASSLGTEAFF.

The V gene is TRBV7-3, the J gene TRBJ2-1; D is unclear. Between the trimmed V and J ends, which lost 5 bases and 0 bases, there was a span of 11 bases. CDR1 is SGHTA and CDR2 is FQGTGA in the germline V gene. This CDR3 has 15 amino acids. The CDR3 loop reads CASSAPYSSYNEQFF. CDR3 in DNA: TGTGCCAGCAGCGCCCCATACAGCTCCTACAATGAGCAGTTCTTC.

This sequence joins TRBV5-1 and TRBJ2-5; D gene ambiguous. This CDR3 contains 11 residues. Germline loops: CDR1 SGHRS, CDR2 YFSETQ. The V and J ends lost 3 bases and 3 bases respectively, with 3 bases between them. The CDR3 sequence is CASSSKETQYF. The CDR3 DNA follows: TGCGCCAGCAGCTCGAAAGAGACCCAGTACTTC.

Regarding this clone: Different DNA sequences within this sample yield the same CDR3. V is TRBV27 and J is TRBJ1-5; D unresolved. This CDR3 has 14 amino acids. The V gene's germline CDR1 is MNHEY and CDR2 SMNVEV (reference sequence). Trimming pared 0 bases from V and 9 bases from J, leaving 12 bases between. Written as DNA, the CDR3 is TGTGCCAGCAGTTTATCAAGTACCGGTCGGCCCCAGCATTTT. Translating gives CASSLSSTGRPQHF.

The chain recombines TRBV30 with TRBJ2-2, with D possibly being TRBD1 or TRBD2 (5 bases each). Germline CDR1 is GTSNPN and CDR2 is SVGIG (reference sequence). The CDR3 has 15 amino acids. Trimming shortened V by 4 bases and J by 1 base, and 13 bases separated the two germline ends. CDR3: CAWKRSGLNTGELFF. CDR3 nucleotides: TGTGCCTGGAAACGCTCGGGGCTGAACACCGGGGAGCTGTTTTTT. The full variable domain, with the rest looked up from reference TRBV30 and TRBJ2-2, is SQTIHQWPATLVQPVGSPLSLECTVEGTSNPNLYWYRQAAGRGLQLLFYSVGIGQISSEVPQNLSASRPQDRQFILSSKKLLLSDSGFYLCAWKRSGLNTGELFFGEGSRLTVL.

A single count supports this clone. The J gene is TRBJ2-3, the V gene TRBV2, with 10 bases matching TRBD2. Per germline, CDR1 SNHLY and CDR2 FYNNEI. The V segment lost 6 bases and the J segment 2 bases; nucleotides outside the gene matches: 5. The CDR3 sequence is 15 residues long. In DNA, the CDR3 is TGTGCCAGCAGCTTAGCGGGGGGAAACACAGATACGCAGTATTTT. Amino acid sequence: CASSLAGGNTDTQYF. The complete variable domain, with remaining parts taken from reference TRBV2 and TRBJ2-3, reads EPEVTQTPSHQVTQMGQEVILRCVPISNHLYFYWYRQILGQKVEFLVSFYNNEISEKSEIFDDQFSVERPDGSNFTLKIRSTKLEDSAMYFCASSLAGGNTDTQYFGPGTRLTVL.

About this clone itself: This same CDR3 is encoded by further DNA sequences in the sample. The gene calls are TRBV7-2 and TRBJ2-7; 7 bases agree with TRBD2. The V segment lost 7 bases and the J segment 4 bases; nucleotides outside the gene matches: 4. The CDR3 contains 12 residues. Germline V gene sequence: CDR1 SGHTA, CDR2 FQGNSA. The CDR3 region is CASNPGGYEQYF. Written as DNA, the CDR3 is TGTGCCAGCAACCCGGGAGGTTACGAGCAGTACTTC.

V gene TRBV30 combines with J gene TRBJ1-1; 9 bases fit TRBD1. Germline assignment: CDR1 GTSNPN and CDR2 SVGIG (reference sequence). The CDR3 length is 14 residues. The junction had 4 bases not matched to a gene; V was cut back by 3 bases and J by 2 bases. CDR3 residues: CAWSDRGYNTEAFF. The CDR3 bases are TGTGCCTGGAGCGACAGGGGGTACAACACTGAAGCTTTCTTT.

The CDR3 protein is CASSSNVRIAGELFF. In DNA, the CDR3 is TGTGCCAGCAGCTCAAACGTCCGAATCGCCGGGGAGCTGTTTTTT. This chain uses TRBV7-8 with TRBJ2-2; D is unclear. V was clipped by 4 bases and J by 6 bases, with 15 bases between them. The CDR3 sequence is 15 residues long. Germline CDR1 and CDR2: SGHVS and FQNEAQ.

The V call is TRBV9, the J call TRBJ2-3; 10 bases match TRBD1. Germline CDR1 and CDR2: SGDLS and YYNGEE. This CDR3 region has 15 residues. J lost 3 bases, V lost 5 bases, and 6 bases had no gene match. CDR3 sequence: CASSGTGEVTDTQYF. The CDR3 DNA reads TGTGCCAGCAGTGGGACAGGGGAAGTAACAGATACGCAGTATTTT.

The chain joins TRBV30 to TRBJ1-1; possible D gene TRBD1, 5 bases. Trimming took off 2 bases at V and 5 bases at J, with 9 bases between the two ends. The CDR3 spans 12 residues. Germline values: CDR1 GTSNPN, CDR2 SVGIG (reference sequence). The CDR3 protein is CAWSSGHTEAFF. The CDR3 region has the DNA TGTGCCTGGAGTTCTGGACATACTGAAGCTTTCTTT.

V gene TRBV4-3 combines with J gene TRBJ1-4; a possible D gene is TRBD1 (6 bases). This CDR3 spans 14 amino acids. Per germline, CDR1 LGHNA and CDR2 YSLEER. V was cut by 4 bases and J by 8 bases, with 14 bases left in between. The CDR3 loop is CASSRHRVGEKLFF. In DNA, the CDR3 is TGCGCCAGCAGCCGACACAGGGTAGGAGAAAAACTGTTTTTT.

The sample holds a few counts of this clone. This chain's CDR3 is CSAGLGGLNEQFF. In DNA, the CDR3 is TGCAGCGCCGGACTAGGGGGTCTCAATGAGCAGTTCTTC. V and J are TRBV29-1 and TRBJ2-1, with D tentatively TRBD2 (7 bases). There are 13 residues in the CDR3. Germline loops: CDR1 SQVTM, CDR2 ANQGSEA. Trimming removed 7 bases at V and 6 bases at J, with 16 bases between.

The chain links TRBV28 to TRBJ1-2; tentative D call: TRBD1 (6 bases). Germline-derived CDR1 and CDR2 are MDHEN and SYDVKM. Trimming took off 7 bases at V and 4 bases at J, with 13 bases between the two ends. This CDR3 spans 13 amino acids. The CDR3 coding sequence is TGTGCCAGCACAAGGGGGAAGGTCTATGGCTACACCTTC. It is translated as CASTRGKVYGYTF.

The genes are TRBV19 and TRBJ1-2; no reliable D call. Trimming left V 4 bases short and J 3 bases short, with 12 bases between. Per germline, CDR1 LNHDA and CDR2 SQIVND (reference sequence). This CDR3 contains 14 residues. CDR3 DNA: TGTGCCAGTAGTAGAGAAGGAACATACTATGGCTACACCTTC. Protein sequence: CASSREGTYYGYTF.

The V gene is TRBV4-1, the J gene TRBJ1-2; D uncertain. The CDR3 spans 14 residues. V shed 0 bases and J shed 4 bases, with 9 bases lying between them. The germline V gene has CDR1 MGHRA and CDR2 YSYEKL. This CDR3 is CASSQEQGPYGYTF. In DNA, the CDR3 is TGCGCCAGCAGCCAAGAACAAGGACCCTATGGCTACACCTTC.

In nucleotides, the CDR3 is TGCAGCGGGACTAGCTTAACAGATACGCAGTATTTT. Amino acids: CSGTSLTDTQYF. This chain uses TRBV29-1 with TRBJ2-3, with 8 bases aligning to TRBD2. Germline values: CDR1 SQVTM, CDR2 ANQGSEA. V gave up 7 bases and J gave up 3 bases; unmatched junction bases: 3. The CDR3 runs to 12 residues.